Below are 29 T cell receptor beta chains sequenced from a single sample in a study of shared clonotypes between healthy human individuals. This table comes from immunoSEQ multiplex PCR, and its TCRdb copy is limited to in-frame clones, with some not included. The sample records millions of clones, roughly 93% being singletons. What was sequenced was naive CD4+ T cells from PBMCs. Subset in this sample: CD45RA+ positively selected. The receptors were sampled from a man between 18 and 35 years old in good health. Some clones in this sample may be carry-over from other donors' samples.

With respect to this clone: The same CDR3 also results from other DNA sequences found in this sample. The chain has TRBV28 and TRBJ2-5; 7 bases agree with TRBD1. Trimming at V came to 3 bases and at J to 5 bases, leaving 6 bases not matched to a gene. The length of the CDR3 is 14 residues. Germline V gives CDR1 MDHEN, CDR2 SYDVKM. For the CDR3, the DNA is TGTGCCAGCAGTTTGAGACAGGGCCGGGAGACCCAGTACTTC. It specifies CASSLRQGRETQYF. Using reference TRBV28 and TRBJ2-5 for the parts outside the CDR3, the full variable domain is DVKVTQSSRYLVKRTGEKVFLECVQDMDHENMFWYRQDPGLGLRLIYFSYDVKMKEKGDIPEGYSVSREKKERFSLILESASTNQTSMYLCASSLRQGRETQYFGPGTRLLVL.

This chain links TRBV10-3 with TRBJ1-2, with D maybe TRBD1 (6 bases). Trimming cost V 8 bases and J 5 bases, with 12 bases left between them. The CDR3 spans 12 residues. CDR1 and CDR2 from the germline V gene are ENHRY and SYGVKD. CDR3 sequence: CAIGTQGYGYTF. For the CDR3, the DNA is TGTGCCATCGGAACACAGGGTTATGGCTACACCTTC.

J is TRBJ2-3 and V is TRBV11-2; possibly TRBD2 for D (6 bases). Germline V gene lookup returns CDR1 SGHAT and CDR2 FQNNGV. V lost 3 bases to trimming and J lost 5 bases, with 9 bases between them. This CDR3 is built from 13 residues. The CDR3 loop reads CASSFTSLDTQYF. CDR3 nucleotides: TGTGCCAGCAGCTTTACTAGCCTAGATACGCAGTATTTT.

The rearrangement uses TRBV2 and TRBJ2-1; 9 bases fit TRBD1. There are 14 residues in the CDR3. The germline gives CDR1 SNHLY, CDR2 FYNNEI. J was trimmed by 2 bases and V by 8 bases; bases with no gene match: 4. The CDR3 spells CASLGQGAYNEQFF. Here the CDR3 DNA reads TGTGCCAGCCTGGGACAGGGTGCCTACAATGAGCAGTTCTTC.

This clone was counted a few times. Other nucleotide sequences in the sample specify the same CDR3. V and J are TRBV7-3 and TRBJ2-3; D gene ambiguous. The CDR3 loop spans 13 amino acids. Germline CDR1 is SGHTA and CDR2 is FQGTGA. V was trimmed by 0 bases and J by 1 base, leaving 2 bases between them. CDR3 residues: CASSLTGTDTQYF. The CDR3 bases are TGTGCCAGCAGCTTAACCGGCACAGATACGCAGTATTTT.

The J gene is TRBJ2-7, the V gene TRBV5-1; 8 bases are shared with TRBD1. The CDR3 runs to 15 residues. The germline CDR1 and CDR2 sequences are SGHRS and YFSETQ. The ends lost 4 bases at V and 3 bases at J; junction bases unmatched: 9. CDR3: CASSASGTGRYEQYF. The CDR3 nucleotides are TGCGCCAGCAGCGCCTCCGGGACAGGTCGCTACGAGCAGTACTTC.

Turning to this clone: This specimen includes other DNA sequences encoding the same CDR3. The J gene is TRBJ2-3, the V gene TRBV28, with 7 bases that match TRBD1. V dropped 6 bases and J dropped 0; count of bases not matched to a gene: 3. CDR3 length: 14 residues. Per the germline V gene, CDR1 is MDHEN and CDR2 is SYDVKM. CDR3 coding DNA: TGTGCCAGCAGCCTAGGGGGCAGCACAGATACGCAGTATTTT. It specifies CASSLGGSTDTQYF.

The chain has TRBV28 and TRBJ2-5; no reliable D call. There are 12 residues in the CDR3. Germline CDR1 and CDR2: MDHEN and SYDVKM. V lost 7 bases and J lost 5, with 11 bases in between. The CDR3 spells CASKKRWETQYF. Written as DNA, the CDR3 is TGTGCCAGCAAGAAGCGTTGGGAGACCCAGTACTTC.

The chain uses TRBV27 and TRBJ2-5, with 7 positions matching TRBD1. Germline V gene lookup returns CDR1 MNHEY and CDR2 SMNVEV (reference sequence). V lost 6 bases, J lost 5 bases, and 9 bases stayed unmatched. The CDR3 runs to 14 residues. The CDR3 bases are TGTGCCAGCAGAGGGGCAGGGGGTAGGGAGACCCAGTACTTC. Translated: CASRGAGGRETQYF.

This chain links TRBV9 with TRBJ2-1; possible D gene TRBD2, 5 bases. The CDR3 has 20 residues. Trimming took 1 base from V and 6 from J, leaving 29 bases between them. CDR1 and CDR2 (germline): SGDLS, YYNGEE. CDR3 nucleotides: TGTGCCAGCAGCGTAAGAGCGGACCATTCTTGGGTCGTCGTACCCAATGAGCAGTTCTTC. It specifies CASSVRADHSWVVVPNEQFF.

This chain uses TRBV29-1 with TRBJ2-1; either TRBD1 or TRBD2 may fit D (5 bases each). Germline V gene data show CDR1 as SQVTM and CDR2 as ANQGSEA. The CDR3 contains 16 residues. The ends were cut back, 4 bases at V and 8 bases at J, with 24 bases in the middle. DNA of the CDR3: TGCAGCGTTGCAGGGCAGGACGGGACCGAGGCGGATGAGCAGTTCTTC. Encoded protein: CSVAGQDGTEADEQFF.

V gene TRBV30 combines with J gene TRBJ1-1, with D perhaps TRBD1 (6 bases). V lost 8 bases to trimming and J lost 0 bases, with 13 bases between them. The V gene's germline CDR1 is GTSNPN and CDR2 SVGIG (reference sequence). The CDR3 runs to 13 residues. The CDR3 sequence is CAQSGAMNTEAFF. CDR3 bases: TGTGCCCAATCAGGGGCGATGAACACTGAAGCTTTCTTT.

The count of this clone is one. V usage is TRBV19 and J usage is TRBJ1-5; D uncertain. This CDR3 is 14 amino acids long. Trimming pared 8 bases from V and 5 bases from J, leaving 16 bases between. Per the germline V gene, CDR1 is LNHDA and CDR2 is SQIVND (reference sequence). The CDR3 DNA reads TGTGCCAGTTCGGTGGGGTCAAGGGATCAGCCCCAGCATTTT. Translation: CASSVGSRDQPQHF.

V gene TRBV30 combines with J gene TRBJ1-3; D is unresolved. In germline, CDR1 is GTSNPN, CDR2 SVGIG (reference sequence). The CDR3 has 13 amino acids. V lost 1 base to trimming and J lost 4 bases, with 8 bases between them. The CDR3 here is CAWSAKAGNTIYF. CDR3 sequence (DNA): TGTGCCTGGAGTGCTAAAGCGGGAAACACCATATATTTT.

The chain uses TRBV30 and TRBJ2-6; D not resolved. The CDR3 covers 15 residues. Germline CDR1 is GTSNPN and CDR2 is SVGIG (reference sequence). Trimming cost V 0 bases and J 2 bases, with 8 bases left between them. The CDR3 sequence: CAWSVRVTGANVLTF. DNA of the CDR3: TGTGCCTGGAGTGTGAGAGTGACTGGGGCCAACGTCCTGACTTTC.

DNA for the CDR3: TGTGCCAGCAGTGATGTAGCAGGGCCGGGCTACACCTTC. Translation: CASSDVAGPGYTF. This chain uses TRBV28 with TRBJ1-2; perhaps TRBD1 as D (5 bases). The CDR3 consists of 13 residues. V dropped 5 bases and J dropped 8 bases, with 15 bases sitting between them. Germline values: CDR1 MDHEN, CDR2 SYDVKM.

The rearrangement joins TRBV5-1 to TRBJ2-1, with 15 nucleotides matching TRBD2. Germline CDR1 is SGHRS and CDR2 is YFSETQ. The length of the CDR3 is 17 residues. Trimming removed 6 bases from V and 7 bases from J; junction bases left unmatched: 11. This CDR3 is CASNPTVGLAGGNEQFF. The CDR3 nucleotides read TGCGCCAGCAACCCAACCGTGGGACTAGCGGGAGGTAATGAGCAGTTCTTC. Looking up the rest from reference TRBV5-1 and TRBJ2-1 gives the full variable domain: KAGVTQTPRYLIKTRGQQVTLSCSPISGHRSVSWYQQTPGQGLQFLFEYFSETQRNKGNFPGRFSGRQFSNSRSEMNVSTLELGDSALYLCASNPTVGLAGGNEQFFGPGTRLTVL.

J is TRBJ2-2 and V is TRBV18, with 14 bases aligning to TRBD2. Trimming took 6 bases from V and 2 from J; bases not matched to a gene: 5. Germline assignment: CDR1 KGHSH and CDR2 LQKENI. The CDR3 has 17 amino acids. CDR3 nucleotide sequence: TGTGCCAGCTCTCTAGGACTAGCGGGAGGAAACACCGGGGAGCTGTTTTTT. Translated: CASSLGLAGGNTGELFF.

The V gene is TRBV5-1, the J gene TRBJ2-1, with 7 bases aligning to TRBD1. V shed 1 base and J 7 bases; nucleotides not matched to a gene: 5. This CDR3 is built from 14 residues. The V gene's germline CDR1 is SGHRS and CDR2 YFSETQ. The chain's CDR3 is CASSLTGADNEQFF. The CDR3 region has the DNA TGCGCCAGCAGCTTGACAGGGGCGGATAATGAGCAGTTCTTC. Full variable domain (outside the CDR3, taken from reference TRBV5-1 and TRBJ2-1): KAGVTQTPRYLIKTRGQQVTLSCSPISGHRSVSWYQQTPGQGLQFLFEYFSETQRNKGNFPGRFSGRQFSNSRSEMNVSTLELGDSALYLCASSLTGADNEQFFGPGTRLTVL.

This clone was picked up a small number of times. The V and J genes are TRBV18 and TRBJ1-2; a possible D gene is TRBD1 (5 bases). The CDR3 length is 14 residues. Germline V gene lookup returns CDR1 KGHSH and CDR2 LQKENI. The V gene lost 0 bases and the J gene lost 9 bases, with 14 bases spanning the gap. This chain's CDR3 is CASSPPGPGWSYTF. DNA for the CDR3: TGTGCCAGCTCACCACCGGGGCCAGGATGGAGCTACACCTTC. Drawing the rest from reference TRBV18 and TRBJ1-2, the complete variable domain is NAGVMQNPRHLVRRRGQEARLRCSPMKGHSHVYWYRQLPEEGLKFMVYLQKENIIDESGMPKERFSAEFPKEGPSILRIQQVVRGDSAAYFCASSPPGPGWSYTFGSGTRLTVV.

This chain links TRBV19 with TRBJ1-2; no clear D gene. Germline V gives CDR1 LNHDA, CDR2 SQIVND (reference sequence). The CDR3 covers 13 residues. The ends were cut back, 3 bases at V and 4 bases at J, with 9 bases in the middle. CDR3 residues: CASSIESGYGYTF. As DNA, the CDR3 is TGTGCCAGTAGTATCGAATCGGGCTATGGCTACACCTTC. The full variable domain, with the rest looked up from reference TRBV19 and TRBJ1-2, is DGGITQSPKYLFRKEGQNVTLSCEQNLNHDAMYWYRQDPGQGLRLIYYSQIVNDFQKGDIAEGYSVSREKKESFPLTVTSAQKNPTAFYLCASSIESGYGYTFGSGTRLTVV.

The CDR3 DNA reads as TGTGCCAGCTCACCAGTACAGGGGCTCCTTCGAGCTTTCTTT. Encoded protein: CASSPVQGLLRAFF. The rearrangement uses TRBV18 and TRBJ1-1; 7 bases fit TRBD1. This CDR3 is 14 amino acids long. Germline CDR1 reads KGHSH; CDR2 reads LQKENI. The V segment lost 2 bases and the J segment 10 bases; nucleotides outside the gene matches: 10.

This clone was recorded only once. This chain joins TRBV9 and TRBJ2-2, with TRBD2 matching over 8 bases. There are 16 residues in the CDR3. Germline CDR1 is SGDLS and CDR2 is YYNGEE. V was pared by 4 bases and J by 0 bases, with 5 bases of the junction left unmatched. The CDR3 bases are TGTGCCAGCAGCCCCTTAGCGGGGCCGAACACCGGGGAGCTGTTTTTT. It translates to CASSPLAGPNTGELFF.

This clone has only one observation. The chain recombines TRBV5-4 with TRBJ2-3, with TRBD2 identical over 7 bases. Losses at the gene ends were 4 bases for V and 4 bases for J; bases not matched to a gene: 3. Germline V gene lookup returns CDR1 SGHNT and CDR2 YYREEE (reference sequence). The CDR3 sequence is 13 residues long. The CDR3 DNA follows: TGTGCCAGCAGCCCGGGAGGCTCAGATACGCAGTATTTT. Amino acid sequence: CASSPGGSDTQYF. Full variable domain (outside the CDR3, taken from reference TRBV5-4 and TRBJ2-3): ETGVTQSPTHLIKTRGQQVTLRCSSQSGHNTVSWYQQALGQGPQFIFQYYREEENGRGNFPPRFSGLQFPNYSSELNVNALELDDSALYLCASSPGGSDTQYFGPGTRLTVL.

The rearrangement joins TRBV18 to TRBJ2-1; 10 positions match TRBD1. CDR3 length: 12 amino acids. Germline V lookup: CDR1 KGHSH, CDR2 LQKENI. V lost 4 bases to trimming and J lost 14 bases; unmatched junction nucleotides: 5. The CDR3, as DNA: TGTGCCAGCTCACTCAGGACAGGGGGAAAGTTCTTC. It translates to CASSLRTGGKFF. The full variable domain, its missing parts supplied by reference TRBV18 and TRBJ2-1, is NAGVMQNPRHLVRRRGQEARLRCSPMKGHSHVYWYRQLPEEGLKFMVYLQKENIIDESGMPKERFSAEFPKEGPSILRIQQVVRGDSAAYFCASSLRTGGKFFGPGTRLTVL.

V and J are TRBV7-2 and TRBJ2-4; 11 nucleotides agree with TRBD2. After removal of 2 bases from V and 6 bases from J, the junction contained 6 bases not matched to a gene. CDR1 and CDR2 from the germline V gene are SGHTA and FQGNSA. CDR3 size: 16 residues. The CDR3 here is CASSLSGTSGINIQYF. CDR3 bases: TGTGCCAGCAGCTTATCCGGGACTAGCGGCATAAACATTCAGTACTTC.

The chain uses TRBV28 and TRBJ2-5; TRBD2 is a possible D gene (5 bases). The CDR3 runs 12 residues. With 5 bases removed from V and 7 bases from J, the gap between germline ends came to 11 bases. Germline-derived CDR1 and CDR2 are MDHEN and SYDVKM. The CDR3 bases are TGTGCCAGCAGTCCTCTCAGCGGGACCCAGTACTTC. This codes for CASSPLSGTQYF.

For the CDR3, the DNA is TGTGCCAGCAGGACCCTCTCTGAGCAGTTCTTC. It specifies CASRTLSEQFF. This chain uses TRBV6-5 with TRBJ2-1; D is unclear. This CDR3 comprises 11 residues. With 6 bases removed from V and 9 bases from J, the gap between germline ends came to 9 bases. Germline CDR1 MNHEY, CDR2 SVGAGI.

The V call is TRBV19, the J call TRBJ2-7; 13 bases are a match to TRBD2. The CDR3 totals 17 residues. J lost 0 bases, V lost 5 bases, and 7 bases had no gene match. CDR1 is LNHDA, CDR2 SQIVND, per germline (reference sequence). CDR3 loop: CASSQRTSGRGSYEQYF. Written as DNA, the CDR3 is TGTGCCAGTAGTCAACGGACTAGCGGGAGAGGCTCCTACGAGCAGTACTTC. The full variable domain, with the rest looked up from reference TRBV19 and TRBJ2-7, is DGGITQSPKYLFRKEGQNVTLSCEQNLNHDAMYWYRQDPGQGLRLIYYSQIVNDFQKGDIAEGYSVSREKKESFPLTVTSAQKNPTAFYLCASSQRTSGRGSYEQYFGPGTRLTVT.